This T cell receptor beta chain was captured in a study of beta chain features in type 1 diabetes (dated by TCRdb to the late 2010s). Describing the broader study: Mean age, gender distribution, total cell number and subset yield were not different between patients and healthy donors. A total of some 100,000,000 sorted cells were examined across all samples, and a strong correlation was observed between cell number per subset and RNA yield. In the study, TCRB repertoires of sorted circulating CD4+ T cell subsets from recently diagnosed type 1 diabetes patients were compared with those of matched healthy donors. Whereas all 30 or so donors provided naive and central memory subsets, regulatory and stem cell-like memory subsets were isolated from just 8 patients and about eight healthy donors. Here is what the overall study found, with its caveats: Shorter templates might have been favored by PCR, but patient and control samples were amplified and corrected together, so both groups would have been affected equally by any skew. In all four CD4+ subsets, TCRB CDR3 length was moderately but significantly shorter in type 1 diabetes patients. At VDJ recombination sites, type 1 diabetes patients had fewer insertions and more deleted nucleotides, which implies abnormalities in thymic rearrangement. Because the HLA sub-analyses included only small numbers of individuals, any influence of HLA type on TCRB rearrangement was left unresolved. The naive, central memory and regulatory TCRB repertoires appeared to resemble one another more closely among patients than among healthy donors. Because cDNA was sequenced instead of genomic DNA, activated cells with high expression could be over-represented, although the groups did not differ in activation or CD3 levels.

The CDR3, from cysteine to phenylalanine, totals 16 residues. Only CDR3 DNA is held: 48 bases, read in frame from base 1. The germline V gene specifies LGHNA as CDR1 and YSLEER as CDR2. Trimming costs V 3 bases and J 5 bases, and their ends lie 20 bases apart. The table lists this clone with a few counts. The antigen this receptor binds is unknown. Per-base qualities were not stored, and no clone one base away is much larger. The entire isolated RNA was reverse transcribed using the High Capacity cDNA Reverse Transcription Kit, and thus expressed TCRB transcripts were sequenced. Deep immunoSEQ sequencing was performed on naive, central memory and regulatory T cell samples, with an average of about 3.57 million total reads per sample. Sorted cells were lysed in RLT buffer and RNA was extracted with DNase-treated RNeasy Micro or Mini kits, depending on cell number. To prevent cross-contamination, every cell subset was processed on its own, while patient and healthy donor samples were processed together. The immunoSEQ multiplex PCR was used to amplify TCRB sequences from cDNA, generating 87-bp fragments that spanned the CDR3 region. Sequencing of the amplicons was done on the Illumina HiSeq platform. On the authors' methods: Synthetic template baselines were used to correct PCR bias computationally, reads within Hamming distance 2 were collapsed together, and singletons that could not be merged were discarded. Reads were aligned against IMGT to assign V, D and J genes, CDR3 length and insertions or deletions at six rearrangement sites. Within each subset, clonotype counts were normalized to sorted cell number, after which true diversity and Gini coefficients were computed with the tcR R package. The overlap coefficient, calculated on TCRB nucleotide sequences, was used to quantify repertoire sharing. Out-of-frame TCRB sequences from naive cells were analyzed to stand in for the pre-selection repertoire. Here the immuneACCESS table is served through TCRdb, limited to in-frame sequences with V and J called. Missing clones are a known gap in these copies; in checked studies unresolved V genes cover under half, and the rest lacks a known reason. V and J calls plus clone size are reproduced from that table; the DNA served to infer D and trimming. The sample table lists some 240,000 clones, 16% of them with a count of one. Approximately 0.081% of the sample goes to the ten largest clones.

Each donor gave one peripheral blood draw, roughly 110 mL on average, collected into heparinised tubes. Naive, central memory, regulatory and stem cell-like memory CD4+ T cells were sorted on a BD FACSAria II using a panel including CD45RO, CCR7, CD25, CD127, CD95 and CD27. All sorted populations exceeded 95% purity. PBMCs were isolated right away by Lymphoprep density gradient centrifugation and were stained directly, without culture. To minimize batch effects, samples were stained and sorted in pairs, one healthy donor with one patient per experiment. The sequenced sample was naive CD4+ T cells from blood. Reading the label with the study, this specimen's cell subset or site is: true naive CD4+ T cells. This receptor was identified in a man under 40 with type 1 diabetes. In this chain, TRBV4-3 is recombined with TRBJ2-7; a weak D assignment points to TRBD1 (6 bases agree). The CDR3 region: CASSHLPGQQYDEQYF. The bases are TGCGCCAGCAGCCACCTGCCGGGACAACAGTACGACGAGCAGTACTTC.